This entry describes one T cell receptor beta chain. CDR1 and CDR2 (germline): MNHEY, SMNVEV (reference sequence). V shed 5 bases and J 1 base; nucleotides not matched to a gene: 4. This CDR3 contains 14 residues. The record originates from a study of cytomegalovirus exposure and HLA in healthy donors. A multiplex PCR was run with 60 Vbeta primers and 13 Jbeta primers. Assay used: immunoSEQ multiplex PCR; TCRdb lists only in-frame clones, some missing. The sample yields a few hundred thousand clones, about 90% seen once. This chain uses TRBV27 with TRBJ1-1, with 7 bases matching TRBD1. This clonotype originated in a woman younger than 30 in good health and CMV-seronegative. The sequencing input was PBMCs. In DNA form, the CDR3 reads TGTGCCAGCAGTGAGGGACAGCCGAACACTGAAGCTTTCTTT. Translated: CASSEGQPNTEAFF.